This TCR beta chain was recovered during a study of follicular helper T cells after annual influenza vaccination. Background on the study: Across the 2013-2014, 2014-2015 and 2015-2016 vaccination seasons, some subjects were resampled. Whole-study results and caveats: Change in circulating plasmablasts correlated with ICOS+CD38+ cTfh clonality change.

Germline V gene sequence: CDR1 MNHEY, CDR2 SVGAGI. Trimming stripped 0 bases from V and 1 base from J, with 7 bases between. This CDR3 spans 15 amino acids. The repertoire was sequenced with immunoSEQ multiplex PCR; TCRdb's copy has only in-frame clones and lacks some. The sample includes about 10,000 clones, approximately 81% of them seen just once. A word on this clone: Its matching antigen is unknown.

The time point: 2015-2016 season, 7 days after influenza vaccination. The chain recombines TRBV6-5 with TRBJ1-5; D is unclear. The sequence was collected from an adult who received the influenza vaccine. The source material was CXCR5+ CD38- circulating T follicular helper cells from blood, sampled 7 days after influenza vaccination. Subset reported: circulating Tfh, non-naive CD4+CXCR5+PD-1+ (ICOS+CD38+ or ICOS-CD38-). The CDR3 protein is CASSYSRHSNQPQHF. The CDR3 nucleotides are TGTGCCAGCAGTTACTCCAGGCACAGCAATCAGCCCCAGCATTTT.